The sequence of this T cell receptor beta chain was determined in a study of blood T cell repertoires in COVID-19. As for the study in general: There were acute and convalescent COVID-19 samples, and they came from the United States, Italy and Spain.

TCRdb's copy holds only in-frame clones and misses some; the assay was immunoSEQ multiplex PCR. The sample contains approximately 280,000 clones, around 90% of which appear only once. This CDR3 is 13 amino acids long. J gave up 6 bases and V 4 bases, and 2 bases lay outside the gene matches. The germline V gene encodes CDR1 SGHTA and CDR2 FQGTGA. Points on this clone: Different DNA sequences within this sample yield the same CDR3.

This clonotype was obtained from a man in his fifties or sixties with acute or convalescent COVID-19. Sequencing was performed on peripheral blood. The chain uses TRBV7-3 and TRBJ2-2, with 7 positions matching TRBD1. The DNA of the CDR3 is TGTGCCAGCAGCTCGGGGACAGCCGGGGAGCTGTTTTTT. Translation: CASSSGTAGELFF.